This TCR beta chain was identified during a study of Ad26.COV2.S vaccination and SARS-CoV-2 variants. Across the study: Doses of Ad26.COV2.S were injected into muscle once or twice, 56 days apart.

The study, taken as a whole, reports: Similar non-spike TCR breadth was seen in vaccine and placebo recipients.

Treatment described: some 19 received Ad26.COV2.S at low or high dose, single or two shots; about five received placebo; per-sample allocation not given. The investigators took samples on day 63 after the first vaccine or placebo injection. Vaccine was an Ad26 vector expressing Wuhan-strain SARS-CoV-2 spike. Repertoires were generated with immunoSEQ multiplex PCR, while TCRdb's copy carries only in-frame clones and drops some. The sample contains 300,000 to 500,000 clones, approximately 91% of which appear only once. V lost 5 bases and J 1 base, leaving 12 bases between the germline ends. Germline V gene lookup returns CDR1 PRHDT and CDR2 FYEKMQ (reference sequence). This CDR3 contains 15 residues. A remark on this clone: Its matching antigen is unknown.

V usage is TRBV13 and J usage is TRBJ2-4; D is undetermined. The origin of this receptor is a person aged 18 to 59 who received the Ad26.COV2.S COVID-19 vaccine or a placebo. The input for sequencing was peripheral blood, taken in a trial of Ad26.COV2.S vaccine versus placebo. In DNA form, the CDR3 reads TGTGCCAGCAGCCCTAGTGGGTTGGCCAAAAACATTCAGTACTTC. Amino acid sequence: CASSPSGLAKNIQYF.